The clone carrying this T cell receptor (beta chain) was seen many times. The target antigen is unknown. RNA transcripts were the template for amplifying TCR beta CDR3 regions. First-round RT-PCR of the TCR CDR3 relied on the HTBI primer set. TCRdb passed the multiplex PCR reads through MiXCR, listing each CDR3 protein once. The sample yields under 650,000 distinct CDR3 sequences, 15% to 20% seen once. These data come from a study of T cells in Graves' hyperthyroidism and ophthalmopathy. Trimming removed 5 bases at V and 8 bases at J, with 18 bases between. Germline V lookup: CDR1 MDHEN, CDR2 SYDVKM. This CDR3 region has 15 residues. Study results and limitations: The model made its ophthalmopathy prediction, and onset followed a median roughly six months later.

The sequencing input was blood. The TCR sequence derives from a woman in her twenties or thirties with Graves' hyperthyroidism. This rearrangement joins TRBV28 to TRBJ2-2; D possibly corresponds to TRBD2 (5 bases). CDR3: CASSPRWRARGELFF. DNA of the CDR3: TGTGCCAGCAGTCCCAGGTGGCGGGCTAGGGGGGAGCTGTTTTTT.